This TCR beta chain was retrieved from a study of blood T cell repertoires in COVID-19 (dated by TCRdb to 2018 to 2020). Study-level background: Collaborator samples came from the United States, Italy and Spain and covered acute and convalescent phases of COVID-19. Where HLA class I and class II types were available, the types were taken from metadata supplied by the sample provider, not from assay-based typing. The repertoires were released in a freely available public database intended as a resource for research on the immune response to SARS-CoV-2. The samples were drawn from the first 160 participants of the ongoing ImmuneRACE study and from roughly 1,300 subjects provided by 6 global collaborators. The prospective study material was composed of cDNA or gDNA derived from T cells, B-cell-depleted T cells, or PBMCs. Nearly every sample came with metadata listing a de-identified subject ID, COVID-19 status, age in years and sex. Deeply sampled blood TCRbeta repertoires from subjects exposed to, actively infected with, or recovered from COVID-19 were included in the dataset.

V lost 2 bases and J lost 8 bases; the stretch between them is 12 bases long. The germline V gene (reference sequence) provides CDR1 LGHDT and CDR2 YNNKEL. The CDR3 has 13 amino acids, counting the end cysteine and phenylalanine. Just CDR3 DNA is preserved here, 39 bases in frame from base 1. General study outcomes and caveats: Clinical and demographic metadata were provided uncurated, with the amount varying by source and participant.

Samples from volunteer blood donors who had recovered from COVID-19 were contributed by a second Seattle source. Whole blood was collected in K2EDTA tubes by collaborating institutions according to the institutions' own protocols. For TCRbeta analysis, collaborators shipped samples in one of three forms: frozen whole blood, isolated PBMCs, or DNA extracted from either of those sample types. This clone was seen only a few times. Its antigen is still unknown. Nothing much larger sits one base from this clone, and base qualities are not available. TCRbeta CDR3 regions were amplified from genomic DNA by means of the immunoSEQ Assay, a bias-controlled multiplex PCR. Per the authors' processing: Within the assay, amplification of reference gene primers was used to estimate how many nucleated cells each sample contained. To quantify the absolute abundance of each unique TCRbeta CDR3 rearrangement, sequence reads were collapsed and filtered. Productive Simpson clonality was computed per sample as the square root of Simpson's diversity index over productive rearrangements. TCRdb obtained this table from immuneACCESS and retained in-frame rearrangements with V and J assigned. These tables miss some clones; where compared with another copy, unresolved V genes account for less than half of the shortfall, and the remainder is unexplained. V and J calls and clone size are as listed in that table; D and trimming were resolved from the DNA. The sample data list 240,000 or so clones, and approximately 86% of these were observed just once. The top ten constitute about 3% of the sample.

The sequence was obtained from a woman aged 25 to 45 who had recovered from COVID-19. The sequenced sample consisted of peripheral blood. The sequence links TRBV3-1 (or the pseudogene TRBV3-2) to TRBJ1-2; the D gene cannot be named for sure. This receptor carries the CDR3 CASSQSPYMGYTF. The DNA sequence reads TGTGCCAGCAGCCAATCCCCCTATATGGGCTACACCTTC.